These 19 T cell receptor beta chains were sequenced from one sample in a study of long-term antiretroviral therapy in people with HIV (dated by TCRdb to between 2020 and 2023). The immunoSEQ hsTCRB v3.0 assay was used at survey level resolution for TRB variable region sequencing. In its TCRdb copy, this immuneACCESS table keeps in-frame sequences only and misses some clones. Where compared with another copy, unresolved V genes explain less than half of these, and the others have no known cause. The sample table holds about 39,000 clones, of which approximately 80% were seen once. The ten largest clones add up to around 6.1% of the sample. The sequenced sample was unsorted PBMCs, obtained 0.6 years after starting antiretroviral therapy. The receptor set was obtained from a young man with HIV.

The V call is TRBV19, the J call TRBJ2-2, with TRBD1 identical over 9 bases. The ends lost 4 bases at V and 3 bases at J; junction bases unmatched: 3. From germline, CDR1 is LNHDA and CDR2 SQIVND (reference sequence). CDR3 length equals 15 residues. The CDR3 DNA sequence: TGTGCCAGTAGTACCGGACAGGGGTACACCGGGGAGCTGTTTTTT. Translated, it gives CASSTGQGYTGELFF.

This chain joins TRBV5-1 and TRBJ2-1, with D hard to call. Germline CDR1 reads SGHRS; CDR2 reads YFSETQ. The germline V and J ends were trimmed by 2 bases and 9 bases, with 15 bases remaining between them. CDR3 length: 14 amino acids. The CDR3 region has the DNA TGCGCCAGCAGCTTCCTGGTGTCAGTCGGTGAGCAGTTCTTC. Encoded protein: CASSFLVSVGEQFF.

The V call is TRBV6-6, the J call TRBJ1-1; D is possibly TRBD1 (5 bases). CDR1 is MNHNY, CDR2 SVGAGI, per germline (reference sequence). This CDR3 has 12 residues. V lost 8 bases and J 3 bases, leaving 10 bases between the germline ends. The DNA for the CDR3 is TGTGCCAGCGCCGGGGACGACACTGAAGCTTTCTTT. Its translation is CASAGDDTEAFF.

This clone was counted a single time. J is TRBJ1-1 and V is TRBV9, with D perhaps TRBD1 (5 bases). The CDR3 contains 15 residues. Trimming took 0 bases from V and 0 from J, leaving 9 bases between them. Germline CDR1 is SGDLS and CDR2 is YYNGEE. The DNA of the CDR3 is TGTGCCAGCAGCGTAGATGGGGGAATGAACACTGAAGCTTTCTTT. Amino acid sequence: CASSVDGGMNTEAFF.

The chain employs TRBV18 and TRBJ2-3, with D perhaps matching TRBD2 (6 bases). The germline V gene has CDR1 KGHSH and CDR2 LQKENI. CDR3 length equals 15 residues. The V and J ends lost 4 bases and 1 base respectively, with 12 bases between them. This CDR3 is CASSRRGRRTDTQYF. The DNA for the CDR3 is TGTGCCAGCTCACGGCGGGGCAGACGCACAGATACGCAGTATTTT.

The CDR3 DNA reads TGTGCCAGCAACCCCGGAGGGGAAGCTTTCTTT. This sequence encodes CASNPGGEAFF. This sequence joins TRBV7-9 and TRBJ1-1; D gene ambiguous. Deletions cut 7 bases from V and 8 bases from J, with 11 bases between. Germline V gene data show CDR1 as SEHNR and CDR2 as FQNEAQ (reference sequence). The CDR3 sequence is 11 residues long.

The J gene is TRBJ2-5, the V gene TRBV30; D not resolved. CDR1 is GTSNPN and CDR2 is SVGIG in the germline V gene (reference sequence). V was trimmed by 0 bases and J by 5 bases, leaving 16 bases between them. This CDR3 comprises 15 residues. CDR3 DNA sequence: TGTGCCTGGAGTGTAACCGTTGGGCTGGGGGAGACCCAGTACTTC. Its translation is CAWSVTVGLGETQYF.

The gene calls are TRBV18 and TRBJ2-7, with D maybe TRBD1 (5 bases). The V gene's germline CDR1 is KGHSH and CDR2 LQKENI. There are 15 residues in the CDR3. V shed 3 bases and J shed 4 bases, with 16 bases lying between them. CDR3 in DNA: TGTGCCAGCTCACCGAAGGACATGTTCCCTTACGAGCAGTACTTC. Translating gives CASSPKDMFPYEQYF.

The chain couples TRBV7-2 to TRBJ1-1, with TRBD1 matching 10 bases. Germline V gene lookup returns CDR1 SGHTA and CDR2 FQGNSA. Unmatched junction bases numbered 6, after V lost 8 bases and J lost 0 bases. CDR3 length equals 15 residues. The CDR3 loop reads CASSGQGEMNTEAFF. The CDR3 region has the DNA TGTGCCAGCTCAGGACAGGGGGAGATGAACACTGAAGCTTTCTTT.

The V gene is TRBV20-1, the J gene TRBJ2-3; D ambiguous. V was clipped by 5 bases and J by 6 bases, with 9 bases between them. Germline V CDR1 and CDR2: DFQATT, SNEGSKA (reference sequence). This CDR3 is built from 11 residues. CDR3 loop: CSAPRLDTQYF. Written as DNA, the CDR3 is TGCAGTGCTCCCCGGCTGGATACGCAGTATTTT.

The sample holds a few counts of this clone. The chain employs TRBV25-1 and TRBJ2-3; 10 nucleotides agree with TRBD2. Germline values: CDR1 MGHDK, CDR2 SYGVNS. The CDR3 covers 16 residues. Germline trimming cut 3 bases from V and 2 bases from J; bases unmatched to any gene: 5. CDR3 sequence reads: CASSDLAGGSTDTQYF. The CDR3 DNA sequence: TGTGCCAGCAGTGACTTAGCGGGAGGTTCCACAGATACGCAGTATTTT.

The chain links TRBV9 to TRBJ2-3; D remains ambiguous. The V end lost 1 base, the J end lost 0 bases, and 3 bases lay between the germline ends. Germline CDR1 reads SGDLS; CDR2 reads YYNGEE. The CDR3 length is 13 residues. The CDR3 region is CASSVFSTDTQYF. Here the CDR3 DNA reads TGTGCCAGCAGCGTATTTAGCACAGATACGCAGTATTTT.

This rearrangement joins TRBV5-1 to TRBJ1-2; the D is unclear. Germline CDR1 is SGHRS and CDR2 is YFSETQ. The CDR3 has 16 amino acids. V was cut by 0 bases and J by 4 bases, with 16 bases left in between. CDR3 residues: CASSLDSSGRFYGYTF. As DNA, the CDR3 is TGCGCCAGCAGCTTGGACTCTTCGGGGAGATTCTATGGCTACACCTTC. Based on the CDR3 plus reference TRBV5-1 and TRBJ1-2, the full variable domain is KAGVTQTPRYLIKTRGQQVTLSCSPISGHRSVSWYQQTPGQGLQFLFEYFSETQRNKGNFPGRFSGRQFSNSRSEMNVSTLELGDSALYLCASSLDSSGRFYGYTFGSGTRLTVV.

The chain is built from TRBV30 and TRBJ1-4; D ambiguous. The CDR3 length is 16 residues. Trimming left V 8 bases short and J 2 bases short, with 21 bases between. Per germline, CDR1 GTSNPN and CDR2 SVGIG (reference sequence). CDR3 in amino acids: CALGRGRRQTNEKLFF. In nucleotides, the CDR3 is TGTGCCCTCGGCCGCGGTCGGCGGCAGACTAATGAAAAACTGTTTTTT.

The V and J genes are TRBV28 and TRBJ2-2, with no clear D. The CDR3 extends over 14 amino acids. The germline CDR1 and CDR2 sequences are MDHEN and SYDVKM. V gave up 5 bases and J gave up 1 base, with 8 bases separating them. CDR3 nucleotides: TGTGCCAGCAGTCCCCTGGAGAACACCGGGGAGCTGTTTTTT. Protein product: CASSPLENTGELFF.

This chain connects TRBV11-3 to TRBJ2-7, with unresolved D. The CDR3 consists of 13 residues. Between the trimmed V and J ends, which lost 1 base and 5 bases, there was a span of 9 bases. Germline V gene lookup returns CDR1 SGHNT and CDR2 YENEEA. The CDR3 loop is CASSLGAANEQYF. In DNA form, the CDR3 reads TGTGCCAGCAGCTTAGGGGCCGCGAACGAGCAGTACTTC.

The CDR3 protein is CASSQSIHEQYF. The CDR3, as DNA: TGTGCCAGCAGCCAATCTATCCACGAGCAGTACTTC. V and J are TRBV16 and TRBJ2-7; D unresolved. Germline CDR1 reads KGHSY; CDR2 reads FQNENV. This CDR3 is built from 12 residues. Trimming shortened V by 0 bases and J by 5 bases, and 5 bases separated the two germline ends. Using reference TRBV16 and TRBJ2-7 for the parts outside the CDR3, the full variable domain is GEEVAQTPKHLVRGEGQKAKLYCAPIKGHSYVFWYQQVLKNEFKFLISFQNENVFDETGMPKERFSAKCLPNSPCSLEIQATKLEDSAVYFCASSQSIHEQYFGPGTRLTVT.

Only one count was recorded for this clone. V is TRBV6-5 and J is TRBJ2-2; TRBD1 matches 8 bases. V trimming: 6 bases; J trimming: 4 bases; junction bases outside the gene matches: 7. The CDR3 runs 15 residues. CDR1 is MNHEY and CDR2 is SVGAGI in the germline V gene. The CDR3 nucleotides are TGTGCCAGCAGACCGGACAGGGCAGGCACCGGGGAGCTGTTTTTT. It yields the protein CASRPDRAGTGELFF.

CDR3 residues: CASRKCRPDGTGKHEQYF. The CDR3 DNA is TGTGCCAGCAGAAAATGTCGACCTGACGGGACAGGTAAACACGAGCAGTACTTC. This chain links TRBV5-7 with TRBJ2-7; TRBD1 aligns across 8 bases. TRBV5-7 is filed as an ORF, its function uncertain. This CDR3 has 18 residues. The trim removed 5 bases at V and 5 bases at J, leaving 21 bases unmatched.